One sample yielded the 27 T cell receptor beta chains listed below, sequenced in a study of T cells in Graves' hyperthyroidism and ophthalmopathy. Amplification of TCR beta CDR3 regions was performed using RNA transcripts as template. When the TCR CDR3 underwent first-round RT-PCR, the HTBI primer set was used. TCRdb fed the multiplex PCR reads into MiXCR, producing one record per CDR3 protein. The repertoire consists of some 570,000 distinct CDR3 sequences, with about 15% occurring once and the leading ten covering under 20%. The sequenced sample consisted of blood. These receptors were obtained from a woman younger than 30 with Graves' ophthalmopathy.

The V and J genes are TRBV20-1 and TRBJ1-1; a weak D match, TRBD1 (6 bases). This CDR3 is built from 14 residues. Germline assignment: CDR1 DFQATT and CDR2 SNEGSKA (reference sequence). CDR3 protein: CRGRQGGWATEAFF. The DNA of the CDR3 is TGCAGGGGCCGCCAAGGGGGTTGGGCCACTGAAGCTTTCTTT.

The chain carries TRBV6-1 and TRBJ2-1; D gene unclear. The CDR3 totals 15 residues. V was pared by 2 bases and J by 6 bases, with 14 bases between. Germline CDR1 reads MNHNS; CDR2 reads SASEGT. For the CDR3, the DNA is TGTGCCAGCAGTGAAAGGATTTCGAGCACCAATGAGCAGTTCTTC. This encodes CASSERISSTNEQFF.

This chain's CDR3 is CASSLDGGGTSTDTQYF. The CDR3 DNA reads as TGTGCCAGCAGCTTAGACGGCGGGGGGACTAGCACAGATACGCAGTATTTT. The V gene is TRBV7-2, the J gene TRBJ2-3; 8 nucleotides agree with TRBD2. The CDR3 loop spans 17 amino acids. Germline V gene lookup returns CDR1 SGHTA and CDR2 FQGNSA. V lost 1 base, J lost 0 bases, and 6 bases stayed unmatched.

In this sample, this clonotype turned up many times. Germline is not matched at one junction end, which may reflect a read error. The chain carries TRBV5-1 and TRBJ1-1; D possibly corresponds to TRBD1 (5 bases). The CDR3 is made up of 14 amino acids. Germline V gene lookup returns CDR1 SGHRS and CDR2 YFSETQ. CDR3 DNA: TGCGCCAGCGGCTTGGTAGGGGAGGGCACTGAAGCTTTCTTT. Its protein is CASGLVGEGTEAFF.

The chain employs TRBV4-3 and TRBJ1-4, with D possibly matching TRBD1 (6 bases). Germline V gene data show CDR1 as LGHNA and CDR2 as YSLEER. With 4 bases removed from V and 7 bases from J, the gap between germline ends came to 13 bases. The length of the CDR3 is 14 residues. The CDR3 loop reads CASSRTGGLEKLFF. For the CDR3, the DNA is TGCGCCAGCAGCCGAACGGGGGGCCTTGAAAAACTGTTTTTT.

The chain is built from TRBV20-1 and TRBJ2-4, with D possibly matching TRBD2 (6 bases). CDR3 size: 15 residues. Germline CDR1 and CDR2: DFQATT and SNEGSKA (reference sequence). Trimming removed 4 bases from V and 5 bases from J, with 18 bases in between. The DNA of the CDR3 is TGCAGTGCTACCCGGGACTCCAGGAGAGAAAACATTCAGTACTTC. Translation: CSATRDSRRENIQYF.

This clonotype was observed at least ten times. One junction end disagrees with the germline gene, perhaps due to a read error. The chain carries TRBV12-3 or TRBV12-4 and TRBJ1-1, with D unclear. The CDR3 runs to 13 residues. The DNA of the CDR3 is TGTGCCAGCAGCTTAGCGGTCAACACTGAAGCTTTCTTT. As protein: CASSLAVNTEAFF.

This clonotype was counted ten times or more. This CDR3 reads CASRLARVDGYTF. CDR3 DNA sequence: TGTGCCAGCAGGCTAGCGCGGGTGGATGGCTACACCTTC. The genes are TRBV6-1 and TRBJ1-2; unclear D gene. Between the trimmed V and J ends, which lost 6 bases and 6 bases, there was a span of 14 bases. The CDR3 is 13 residues long. Germline loops: CDR1 MNHNS, CDR2 SASEGT.

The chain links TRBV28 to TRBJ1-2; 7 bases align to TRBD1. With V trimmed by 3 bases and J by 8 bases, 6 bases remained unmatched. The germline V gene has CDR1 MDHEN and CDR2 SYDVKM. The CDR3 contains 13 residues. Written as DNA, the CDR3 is TGTGCCAGCAGTTTCATCCAGGGGGAAGGCTACACCTTC. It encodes CASSFIQGEGYTF.

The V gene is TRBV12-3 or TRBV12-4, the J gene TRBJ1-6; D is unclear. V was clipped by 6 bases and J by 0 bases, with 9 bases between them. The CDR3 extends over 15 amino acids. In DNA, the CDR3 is TGTGCCAGCAGGGCTCCCCTCTCCTATAATTCACCCCTCCACTTT. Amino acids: CASRAPLSYNSPLHF.

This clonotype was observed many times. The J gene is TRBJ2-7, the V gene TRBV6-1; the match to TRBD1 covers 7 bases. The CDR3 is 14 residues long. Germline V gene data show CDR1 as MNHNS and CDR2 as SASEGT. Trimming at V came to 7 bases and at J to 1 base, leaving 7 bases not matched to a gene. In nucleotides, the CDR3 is TGTGCCAGCACCGAAGGACAGGCTTCCTACGAGCAGTACTTC. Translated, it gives CASTEGQASYEQYF.

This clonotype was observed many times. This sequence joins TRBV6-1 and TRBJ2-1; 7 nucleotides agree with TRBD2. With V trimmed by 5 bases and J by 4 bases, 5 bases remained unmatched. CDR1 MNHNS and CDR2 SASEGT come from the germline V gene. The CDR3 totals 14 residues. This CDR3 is CASSKREPYNEQFF. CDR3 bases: TGTGCCAGCAGTAAGCGGGAACCTTACAATGAGCAGTTCTTC.

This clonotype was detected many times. The CDR3 DNA sequence: TGTGCCAGCAGCTATACCGAAAGTTGGGATGAGCAGTTCTTC. Translated: CASSYTESWDEQFF. This chain links TRBV11-2 with TRBJ2-1; D not resolved. This CDR3 region has 14 residues. Trimming removed 4 bases from V and 8 bases from J, with 15 bases in between. Germline V gene sequence: CDR1 SGHAT, CDR2 FQNNGV. The full variable domain, with the rest looked up from reference TRBV11-2 and TRBJ2-1, is EAGVAQSPRYKIIEKRQSVAFWCNPISGHATLYWYQQILGQGPKLLIQFQNNGVVDDSQLPKDRFSAERLKGVDSTLKIQPAKLEDSAVYLCASSYTESWDEQFFGPGTRLTVL.

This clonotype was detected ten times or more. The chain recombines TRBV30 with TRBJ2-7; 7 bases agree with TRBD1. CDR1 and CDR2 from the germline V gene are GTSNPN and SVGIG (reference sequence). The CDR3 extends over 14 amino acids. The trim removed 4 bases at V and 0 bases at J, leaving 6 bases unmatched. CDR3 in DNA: TGTGCCTGGAAAGGGGACAGTCCCTCCTACGAGCAGTACTTC. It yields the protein CAWKGDSPSYEQYF.

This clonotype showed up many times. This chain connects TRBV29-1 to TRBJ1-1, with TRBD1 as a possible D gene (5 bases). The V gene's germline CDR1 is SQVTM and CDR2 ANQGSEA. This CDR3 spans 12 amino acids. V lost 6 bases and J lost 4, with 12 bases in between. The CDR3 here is CSVGTVRTEAFF. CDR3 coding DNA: TGCAGCGTGGGGACCGTGCGCACTGAAGCTTTCTTT. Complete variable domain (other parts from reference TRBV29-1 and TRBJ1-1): SAVISQKPSRDICQRGTSLTIQCQVDSQVTMMFWYRQQPGQSLTLIATANQGSEATYESGFVIDKFPISRPNLTFSTLTVSNMSPEDSSIYLCSVGTVRTEAFFGQGTRLTVV.

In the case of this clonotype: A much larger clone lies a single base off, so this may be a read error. This CDR3 reads CATSADPSHNEQFF. DNA for the CDR3: TGTGCCACCAGTGCAGACCCATCCCACAATGAGCAGTTCTTC. V is TRBV24-1 and J is TRBJ2-1; D is undetermined. CDR1 and CDR2 from the germline V gene are KGHDR and SFDVKD. Trimming removed 5 bases from V and 5 bases from J, with 12 bases in between. CDR3 size: 14 residues.

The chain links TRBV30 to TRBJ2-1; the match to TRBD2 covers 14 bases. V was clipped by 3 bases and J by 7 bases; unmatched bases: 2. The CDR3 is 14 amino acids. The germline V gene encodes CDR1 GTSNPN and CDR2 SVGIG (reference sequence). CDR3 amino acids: CAWSRLAGGNEQFF. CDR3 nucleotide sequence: TGTGCCTGGAGCCGACTAGCGGGAGGGAATGAGCAGTTCTTC.

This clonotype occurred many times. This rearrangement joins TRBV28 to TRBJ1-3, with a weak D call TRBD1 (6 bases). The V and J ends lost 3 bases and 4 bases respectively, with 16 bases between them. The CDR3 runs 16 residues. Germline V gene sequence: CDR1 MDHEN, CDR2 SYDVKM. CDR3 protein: CASSLGGGGLGNTIYF. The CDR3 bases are TGTGCCAGCAGTTTGGGCGGCGGGGGCTTAGGAAACACCATATATTTT.

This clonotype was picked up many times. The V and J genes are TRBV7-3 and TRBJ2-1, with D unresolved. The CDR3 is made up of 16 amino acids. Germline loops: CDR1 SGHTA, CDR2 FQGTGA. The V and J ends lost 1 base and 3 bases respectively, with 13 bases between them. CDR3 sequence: CASSLNQAGLYNEQFF. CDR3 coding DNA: TGTGCCAGCAGCTTAAACCAGGCCGGCCTCTACAATGAGCAGTTCTTC.

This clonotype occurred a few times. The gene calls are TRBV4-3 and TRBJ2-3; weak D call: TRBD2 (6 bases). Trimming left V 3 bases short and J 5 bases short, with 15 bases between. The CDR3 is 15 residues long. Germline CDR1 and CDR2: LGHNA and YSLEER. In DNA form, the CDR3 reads TGCGCCAGCAGCCATTTACGGGAGCCGGGAGATACGCAGTATTTT. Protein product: CASSHLREPGDTQYF.

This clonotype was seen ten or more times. The CDR3, as DNA: TGTGCCAGCAGCTCCAGGACTAACACTGAAGCTTTCTTT. Its translation is CASSSRTNTEAFF. This sequence joins TRBV7-3 and TRBJ1-1; D ambiguous. V lost 4 bases and J lost 2, with 8 bases in between. The CDR3 has 13 residues. Germline V gives CDR1 SGHTA, CDR2 FQGTGA.

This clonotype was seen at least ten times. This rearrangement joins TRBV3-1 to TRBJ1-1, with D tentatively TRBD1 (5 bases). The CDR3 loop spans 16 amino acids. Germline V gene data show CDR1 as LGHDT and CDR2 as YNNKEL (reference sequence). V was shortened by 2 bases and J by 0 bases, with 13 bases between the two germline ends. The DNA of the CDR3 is TGTGCCAGCAGCCAAAGGCAGGGAGGAATGAACACTGAAGCTTTCTTT. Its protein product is CASSQRQGGMNTEAFF.

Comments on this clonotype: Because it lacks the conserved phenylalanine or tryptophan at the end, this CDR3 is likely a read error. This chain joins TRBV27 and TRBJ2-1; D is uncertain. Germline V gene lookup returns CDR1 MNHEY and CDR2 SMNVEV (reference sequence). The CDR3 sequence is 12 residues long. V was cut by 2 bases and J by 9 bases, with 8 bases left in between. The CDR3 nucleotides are TGTGCCAGCAGTTTAAGGCTGGGTGAGCAGTTCATC. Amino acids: CASSLRLGEQFI.

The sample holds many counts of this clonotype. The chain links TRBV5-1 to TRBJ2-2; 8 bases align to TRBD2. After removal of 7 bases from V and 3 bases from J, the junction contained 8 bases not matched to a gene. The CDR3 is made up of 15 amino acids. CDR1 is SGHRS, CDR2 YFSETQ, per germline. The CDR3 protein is CASSSGTRDTGELFF. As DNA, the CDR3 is TGCGCCAGCTCATCCGGGACTAGGGACACCGGGGAGCTGTTTTTT.

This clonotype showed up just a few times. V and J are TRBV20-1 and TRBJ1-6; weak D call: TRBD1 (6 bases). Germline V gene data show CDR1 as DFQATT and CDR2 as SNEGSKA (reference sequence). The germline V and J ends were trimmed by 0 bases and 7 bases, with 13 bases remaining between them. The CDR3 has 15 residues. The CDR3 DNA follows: TGCAGTGCTAGAGATCTGGCAGGGGACAATTCACCCCTCCACTTT. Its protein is CSARDLAGDNSPLHF.

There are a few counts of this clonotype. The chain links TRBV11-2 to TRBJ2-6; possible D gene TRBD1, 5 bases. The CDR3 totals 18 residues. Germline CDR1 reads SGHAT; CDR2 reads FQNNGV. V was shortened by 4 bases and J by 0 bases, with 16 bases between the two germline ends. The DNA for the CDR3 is TGTGCCAGCAGCTCAGTCGCAAGGGGCAGCTCTGGGGCCAACGTCCTGACTTTC. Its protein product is CASSSVARGSSGANVLTF.

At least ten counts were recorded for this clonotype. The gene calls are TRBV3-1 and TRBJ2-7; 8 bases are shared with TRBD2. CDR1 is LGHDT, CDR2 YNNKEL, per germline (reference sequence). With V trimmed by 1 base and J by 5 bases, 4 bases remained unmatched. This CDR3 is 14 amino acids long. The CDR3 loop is CASSQGAGGDEQYF. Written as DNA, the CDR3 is TGTGCCAGCAGCCAAGGTGCGGGAGGAGACGAGCAGTACTTC.